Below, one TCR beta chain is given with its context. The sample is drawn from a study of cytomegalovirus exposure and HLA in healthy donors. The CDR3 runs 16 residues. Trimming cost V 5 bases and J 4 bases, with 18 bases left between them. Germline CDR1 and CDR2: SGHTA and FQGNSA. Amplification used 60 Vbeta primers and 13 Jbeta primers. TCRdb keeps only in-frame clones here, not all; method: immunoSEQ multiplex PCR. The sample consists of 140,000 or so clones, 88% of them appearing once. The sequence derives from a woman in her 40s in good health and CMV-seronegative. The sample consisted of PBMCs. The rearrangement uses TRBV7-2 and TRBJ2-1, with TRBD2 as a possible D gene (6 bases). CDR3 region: CASSLFPGSGYNEQFF. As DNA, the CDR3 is TGTGCCAGCAGCCTTTTCCCGGGTAGCGGTTACAATGAGCAGTTCTTC.